Each of the 2 T cell receptor beta chains below was sequenced from the same sample in a study of control samples from healthy donors and cancer patients. Assay used: immunoSEQ multiplex PCR; TCRdb lists only in-frame clones, some missing. The repertoire includes about 110,000 clones, approximately 90% of them detected once, and under 20% sits in the top ten. Input material: blood. The receptors were gathered from a woman aged 45-60 years in good health.

The genes are TRBV5-6 and TRBJ1-1; D is ambiguous. This CDR3 is 14 amino acids long. Looked up from germline, CDR1 is SGHDT and CDR2 is YYEEEE. Between the trimmed V and J ends, which lost 2 bases and 2 bases, there was a span of 10 bases. The DNA for the CDR3 is TGTGCCAGCAGCTTCCAAGCGGTAAACACTGAAGCTTTCTTT. Translated: CASSFQAVNTEAFF.

The rearrangement uses TRBV10-3 and TRBJ1-2, with 10 bases lining up with TRBD1. This CDR3 has 15 amino acids. With V trimmed by 3 bases and J by 9 bases, 10 bases remained unmatched. CDR1 and CDR2 (germline): ENHRY, SYGVKD. The CDR3 loop is CAISDSGTGVLRYTF. The CDR3 nucleotides are TGTGCCATCAGTGATTCCGGGACAGGGGTTTTGCGCTACACCTTC.